The sequence of this T cell receptor (beta chain) was determined in a study of OX40 agonist ivuxolimab in advanced cancers. Study-level results: Blood T cells, both CD4+ and CD8+, expanded clonally by week 6 at 0.1 to 3.0 mg/kg.

With regard to this clone: Its cognate antigen is unknown.

The germline gives CDR1 MGHRA, CDR2 YSYEKL. The CDR3 is 16 amino acids. V lost 1 base to trimming and J lost 3 bases; unmatched junction nucleotides: 9. Generated by immunoSEQ multiplex PCR, the TCRdb table keeps only in-frame clones and is missing some. Found here are about 24,000 clones, approximately 88% of them singletons; the top ten hold approximately 9.7%. The receptor comes from an adult with an advanced solid tumor such as melanoma, head and neck, liver or kidney cancer. Sequenced here: CD4+ or CD8+ T cells sorted from blood, sampled in a trial of the OX40 agonist ivuxolimab. The genes are TRBV4-1 and TRBJ2-7; 7 nucleotides agree with TRBD2. CDR3: CASSQGDGRNVYEQYF. The DNA of the CDR3 is TGCGCCAGCAGCCAAGGTGACGGGAGGAACGTCTACGAGCAGTACTTC.